These 23 T cell receptor beta chains were all obtained from the same sample, sequenced in a study of blood T cell repertoires in COVID-19. The table came from immunoSEQ multiplex PCR; TCRdb's copy has only in-frame clones and leaves some out. The sample contains about 120,000 clones, around 86% of which appear only once. The sequencing sample was made of peripheral blood. All receptors come from a woman in her 70s with acute or convalescent COVID-19.

This clone was seen a single time. The chain is built from TRBV10-2 and TRBJ2-3, with a tentative D call TRBD2 (5 bases). CDR1 is WSHSY and CDR2 is SAAADI in the germline V gene. This CDR3 region has 14 residues. Between the trimmed V and J ends, which lost 7 bases and 0 bases, there was a span of 11 bases. The CDR3 loop reads CASKTGSSTDTQYF. In DNA, the CDR3 is TGCGCCAGCAAGACGGGGTCTAGCACAGATACGCAGTATTTT.

This chain connects TRBV6-5 to TRBJ1-5, with D possibly TRBD1 on 6 matching bases. The CDR3 has 13 residues. Germline CDR1 MNHEY, CDR2 SVGAGI. With 9 bases removed from V and 6 bases from J, the gap between germline ends came to 15 bases. DNA for the CDR3: TGTGCCAGTCTAGGGGGGGCGGGTCAGCCCCAGCATTTT. Translated, it gives CASLGGAGQPQHF.

The V call is TRBV10-2, the J call TRBJ2-5; possibly TRBD2 for D (5 bases). The CDR3 extends over 13 amino acids. The V and J ends lost 6 bases and 3 bases respectively, with 11 bases between them. The germline CDR1 and CDR2 sequences are WSHSY and SAAADI. The CDR3 sequence: CASRIGREETQYF. In DNA form, the CDR3 reads TGCGCCAGCAGAATTGGGCGGGAAGAGACCCAGTACTTC.

The chain joins TRBV7-9 to TRBJ1-1, with a tentative D call TRBD1 (5 bases). The CDR3 runs to 13 residues. The V and J ends lost 5 bases and 6 bases respectively, with 13 bases between them. Germline assignment: CDR1 SEHNR and CDR2 FQNEAQ (reference sequence). This CDR3 reads CASSQSGGAEAFF. The CDR3 DNA sequence: TGTGCCAGCAGCCAGTCGGGGGGGGCTGAAGCTTTCTTT.

The CDR3 sequence: CASSFGTSGNEQFF. The CDR3 DNA reads as TGCGCCAGCAGCTTCGGGACTAGCGGGAATGAGCAGTTCTTC. The rearrangement links TRBV5-1 to TRBJ2-1; 12 bases fit TRBD2. With V trimmed by 2 bases and J by 7 bases, 1 base remained unmatched. CDR3 length equals 14 residues. CDR1 SGHRS and CDR2 YFSETQ come from the germline V gene.

The chain combines TRBV19 with TRBJ2-1, with D possibly being TRBD1 (5 bases). Germline V gene lookup returns CDR1 LNHDA and CDR2 SQIVND (reference sequence). The CDR3 consists of 14 residues. The germline V and J ends were trimmed by 7 bases and 3 bases, with 13 bases remaining between them. The CDR3 bases are TGTGCCAGTATTCAGGGCTTAGGCTACAATGAGCAGTTCTTC. Protein product: CASIQGLGYNEQFF.

The chain links TRBV25-1 to TRBJ1-2; D may be TRBD1 (6 bases). Trimming cost V 3 bases and J 8 bases, with 13 bases left between them. This CDR3 region has 13 residues. Germline V CDR1 and CDR2: MGHDK, SYGVNS. CDR3 protein: CASSDPRGAGYTF. CDR3 bases: TGTGCCAGCAGTGACCCCAGGGGAGCGGGCTACACCTTC.

J is TRBJ2-6 and V is TRBV23-1; perhaps TRBD1 as D (6 bases). TRBV23-1 is treated as an ORF (open reading frame) with a function not yet certain. Trimming cost V 3 bases and J 0 bases, with 15 bases left between them. The CDR3 sequence is 18 residues long. CDR3 sequence: CASSQVGTRPSGANVLTF. The CDR3 coding sequence is TGCGCCAGCAGTCAGGTGGGGACAAGACCCTCTGGGGCCAACGTCCTGACTTTC.

The chain couples TRBV2 to TRBJ1-1; 7 positions match TRBD1. Unmatched junction bases numbered 6, after V lost 7 bases and J lost 4 bases. The CDR3 has 13 amino acids. Germline loops: CDR1 SNHLY, CDR2 FYNNEI. CDR3 nucleotides: TGTGCCAGCATCCGACAGGGCGGCACTGAAGCTTTCTTT. Translated, it gives CASIRQGGTEAFF. The complete variable domain, with remaining parts taken from reference TRBV2 and TRBJ1-1, reads EPEVTQTPSHQVTQMGQEVILRCVPISNHLYFYWYRQILGQKVEFLVSFYNNEISEKSEIFDDQFSVERPDGSNFTLKIRSTKLEDSAMYFCASIRQGGTEAFFGQGTRLTVV.

The chain carries TRBV10-3 and TRBJ1-1, with 8 nucleotides matching TRBD1. The CDR3 has 17 residues. Germline lookup yields CDR1 ENHRY and CDR2 SYGVKD. The V segment lost 10 bases and the J segment 0 bases; nucleotides outside the gene matches: 16. The CDR3 spells CASEGGQGGKMNTEAFF. The CDR3 DNA sequence: TGTGCCAGCGAAGGAGGACAGGGTGGAAAGATGAACACTGAAGCTTTCTTT.

The rearrangement links TRBV18 to TRBJ2-1; 9 bases align to TRBD1. The CDR3 runs to 14 residues. V lost 3 bases and J lost 3; bases outside the gene matches: 0. Germline CDR1 and CDR2: KGHSH and LQKENI. CDR3 residues: CASSPTGGYNEQFF. The CDR3 DNA is TGTGCCAGCTCACCGACAGGGGGCTACAATGAGCAGTTCTTC.

V gene TRBV2 combines with J gene TRBJ2-1; 7 bases align to TRBD1. Looked up from germline, CDR1 is SNHLY and CDR2 is FYNNEI. With V trimmed by 11 bases and J by 5 bases, 9 bases remained unmatched. The CDR3 is made up of 13 amino acids. In nucleotides, the CDR3 is TGTGCCTCACGGGACAGCCCAAACAATGAGCAGTTCTTC. Translation gives CASRDSPNNEQFF.

The chain couples TRBV12-3 or TRBV12-4 to TRBJ1-1; D may be TRBD1 (6 bases). The V end lost 6 bases, the J end lost 4 bases, and 12 bases lay between the germline ends. This CDR3 is 13 amino acids long. CDR3 nucleotides: TGTGCCAGCAGCATCAGGGGTATCACTGAAGCTTTCTTT. Translating gives CASSIRGITEAFF.

V usage is TRBV5-4 and J usage is TRBJ1-5; 7 positions agree with TRBD1. The CDR3 is 14 amino acids. V shed 4 bases and J 3 bases; nucleotides not matched to a gene: 4. Per germline, CDR1 SGHNT and CDR2 YYREEE (reference sequence). Here the CDR3 DNA reads TGTGCCAGCAGCCCCGGGACAGACAATCAGCCCCAGCATTTT. Protein: CASSPGTDNQPQHF.

This chain's CDR3 is CASSADSQDIQYF. Written as DNA, the CDR3 is TGCGCCAGCAGCGCCGACAGCCAAGACATTCAGTACTTC. This chain links TRBV10-1 with TRBJ2-4, with D possibly being TRBD1 (5 bases). CDR1 and CDR2 (germline): WNHNN, SYGVQD (reference sequence). The CDR3 spans 13 residues. V shed 6 bases and J shed 8 bases, with 14 bases lying between them.

The chain combines TRBV9 with TRBJ1-2; the match to TRBD1 covers 7 bases. V was clipped by 4 bases and J by 3 bases; unmatched bases: 15. Looked up from germline, CDR1 is SGDLS and CDR2 is YYNGEE. This CDR3 has 17 amino acids. In nucleotides, the CDR3 is TGTGCCAGCAGCACAGCCATTACGACAGGGTCCGACTATGGCTACACCTTC. Encoded protein: CASSTAITTGSDYGYTF.

The chain is built from TRBV7-9 and TRBJ1-2; TRBD1 agrees at 7 bases. V shed 8 bases and J 7 bases; nucleotides not matched to a gene: 13. The length of the CDR3 is 14 residues. Germline lookup yields CDR1 SEHNR and CDR2 FQNEAQ (reference sequence). CDR3 amino acids: CASSSTGQGVGYTF. In nucleotides, the CDR3 is TGTGCCAGCTCGAGCACGGGGCAGGGGGTTGGCTACACCTTC.

V and J are TRBV6-5 and TRBJ1-1; 7 bases are shared with TRBD1. This CDR3 region has 14 residues. Germline CDR1 reads MNHEY; CDR2 reads SVGAGI. V lost 2 bases and J lost 5; bases outside the gene matches: 5. The CDR3 region is CASSYTGVGTEAFF. The CDR3 region has the DNA TGTGCCAGCAGTTACACAGGGGTTGGGACTGAAGCTTTCTTT.

This chain connects TRBV28 to TRBJ1-3; possibly TRBD1 for D (5 bases). Germline lookup yields CDR1 MDHEN and CDR2 SYDVKM. With 4 bases removed from V and 5 bases from J, the gap between germline ends came to 12 bases. The CDR3 sequence is 14 residues long. The CDR3 spells CASSSDSRRNTIYF. The CDR3 bases are TGTGCCAGCAGTTCCGACAGTAGAAGAAACACCATATATTTT.

The genes are TRBV24-1 and TRBJ1-1; 10 nucleotides align to TRBD1. The J segment lost 3 bases and the V segment lost 4 bases, leaving 4 bases of the junction unmatched. This CDR3 has 15 residues. Germline loops: CDR1 KGHDR, CDR2 SFDVKD. Here the CDR3 reads CATSDPGTGDTEAFF. DNA for the CDR3: TGTGCCACCAGTGACCCCGGGACAGGGGACACTGAAGCTTTCTTT.

This sequence joins TRBV7-5 and TRBJ1-2; the listed D gene, TRBD1, was not tested against the DNA. TRBV7-5 is listed as a pseudogene. This CDR3 region has 14 residues. In DNA form, the CDR3 reads TGTGTCAGAAGTCACCAGACAGGGAACTATGGCTACACCTTC. Protein product: CVRSHQTGNYGYTF.

The J gene is TRBJ1-5, the V gene TRBV5-6, with a weak D call TRBD1 (5 bases). The CDR3 runs to 13 residues. V dropped 6 bases and J dropped 6 bases, with 13 bases sitting between them. The germline V gene encodes CDR1 SGHDT and CDR2 YYEEEE. The DNA of the CDR3 is TGTGCCAGCACCCAGGGCGGGGGTCAGCCCCAGCATTTT. It yields the protein CASTQGGGQPQHF.

Here the CDR3 reads CASSQLPGTGNNSPLHF. In DNA, the CDR3 is TGTGCCAGCTCCCAACTCCCAGGGACAGGAAATAATTCACCCCTCCACTTT. V usage is TRBV18 and J usage is TRBJ1-6; 8 bases are shared with TRBD1. Germline CDR1 KGHSH, CDR2 LQKENI. This CDR3 is built from 17 residues. J lost 5 bases, V lost 6 bases, and 12 bases had no gene match.